The subject of this entry is one T cell receptor beta chain. Its cognate antigen has yet to be identified. Base qualities were left out, and no much larger clone turns up one base away. The sample belongs to a study of blood T cell repertoires in COVID-19 (dated by TCRdb to the early 2020s). Notes on the research overall: Collaborator samples came from the United States, Italy and Spain and covered acute and convalescent phases of COVID-19. Where available, HLA class I and class II types were obtained from metadata supplied by the sample provider rather than from assay-based typing. Sample metadata almost always included a de-identified subject ID, COVID-19 status, age in years and sex. Subjects who had been exposed to COVID-19, were actively infected with it, or had recovered from it provided the deeply sampled blood TCRbeta repertoires that made up the dataset. The material from the prospective study consisted of cDNA or gDNA derived from T cells, B-cell-depleted T cells, or PBMCs. The repertoires were released in a freely available public database intended as a resource for research on the immune response to SARS-CoV-2. The samples were drawn from the first 160 participants of the ongoing ImmuneRACE study and from over 950 subjects provided by 6 global collaborators. What the authors observed across the whole study: Clinical and demographic metadata were provided uncurated, with the amount varying by source and participant.

CDR1 and CDR2 are drawn from the germline V gene: MNHEY, SVGAGI. Reading from cysteine to phenylalanine, the CDR3 counts 13 amino acids. The read is trimmed to its CDR3 DNA, 39 bases read in frame from base 1. V trim: 7 bases; J trim: 6 bases; unmatched bases: 8. The immunoSEQ Assay, a bias-controlled multiplex PCR, was used to amplify TCRbeta CDR3 regions from genomic DNA. On the authors' methods: The number of nucleated cells in each sample was estimated by amplification of reference gene primers within the assay. To quantify the absolute abundance of each unique TCRbeta CDR3 rearrangement, sequence reads were collapsed and filtered. For each sample, productive Simpson clonality was calculated by taking the square root of Simpson's diversity index across productive rearrangements. Held by TCRdb, this immuneACCESS table contains in-frame sequences only and omits some clones. Under half of the omission traces to an unresolved V gene where checked; the cause of the rest is unknown. V and J calls plus clone size are reproduced from that table; the DNA served to infer D and trimming. The sample table holds approximately 46,000 clones, of which approximately 85% were seen once. Of the sample, 12% falls within the top ten clones.

Each collaborating institution followed its own protocols to collect whole blood in K2EDTA tubes. Collaborator samples were shipped for TCRbeta analysis as frozen whole blood, isolated PBMCs, or DNA extracted from either sample type. Sequencing input: peripheral blood. The sequence is built from TRBV6-5 and TRBJ2-7; TRBD1 lines up with 8 middle nucleotides. This TCR was recovered from a human donor in a cohort sampled during active COVID-19. The DNA sequence is given as TGTGCCAGCACGGCAGGGGGCCCCAGCGAGCAGTACTTC. Protein translation: CASTAGGPSEQYF.